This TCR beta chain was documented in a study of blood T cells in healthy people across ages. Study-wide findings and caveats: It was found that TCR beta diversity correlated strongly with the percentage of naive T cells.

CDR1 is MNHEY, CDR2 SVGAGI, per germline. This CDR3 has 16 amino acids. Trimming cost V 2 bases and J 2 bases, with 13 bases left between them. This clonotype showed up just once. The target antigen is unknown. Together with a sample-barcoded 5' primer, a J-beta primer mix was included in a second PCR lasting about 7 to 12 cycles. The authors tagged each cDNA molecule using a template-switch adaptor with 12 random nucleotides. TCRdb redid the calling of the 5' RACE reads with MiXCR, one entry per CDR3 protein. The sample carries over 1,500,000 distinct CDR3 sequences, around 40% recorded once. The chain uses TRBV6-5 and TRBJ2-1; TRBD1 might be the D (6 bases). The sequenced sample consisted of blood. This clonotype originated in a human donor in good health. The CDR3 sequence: CASSYLGAGAYNEQFF. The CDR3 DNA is TGTGCCAGCAGTTACCTCGGGGCAGGGGCCTACAATGAGCAGTTCTTC.